This T cell receptor (beta chain) was sequenced during a study of a mutant IDH1 vaccine in newly diagnosed glioma. Whole-study context: Following radiotherapy alone, or alongside temozolomide cycles, vaccination was started after an interval of 4-6 weeks. Study outcomes and limitations: Changes in top peripheral clonotypes did not appear linked to pseudoprogression.

Time point specified: week 11, during vaccination. Topical imiquimod was applied with each vaccine dose, which held 300 ug of mutant IDH1 20-mer peptide. Trimming stripped 3 bases from V and 5 bases from J, with 10 bases between. Looked up from germline, CDR1 is MRHNA and CDR2 is SNTAGT. This CDR3 comprises 13 residues. Concerning this clone: What it recognizes is unknown.

Assay used: immunoSEQ multiplex PCR; TCRdb lists only in-frame clones, some missing. The profile shows over 60,000 clones, approximately 90% of them singletons. The material was PBMCs, obtained from a glioma patient whose treatment included an IDH1 peptide vaccine. V and J are TRBV6-4 and TRBJ1-1; D is unresolved. The receptor comes from a man aged 35-49 years with glioma. CDR3 sequence: CASSETFRTEAFF. CDR3 bases: TGTGCCAGCAGTGAAACTTTTAGGACTGAAGCTTTCTTT.